These 7 T cell receptor beta chains share one sample of origin, sequenced in a study of T cell responses to AZD1222 COVID-19 vaccine. Libraries were prepared by immunoSEQ multiplex PCR; TCRdb keeps only in-frame clonotypes and omits some of them. The repertoire holds 100,000 or so clones, with 65% to 90% as singletons. The sample in question was peripheral blood, obtained on day 0 of AZD1222 vaccination. The origin of the receptors is an adult in good health.

The rearrangement joins TRBV19 to TRBJ1-1, with TRBD1 as a possible D gene (6 bases). The V end was cut by 5 bases, the J end by 4 bases, with 14 bases between. CDR1 is LNHDA, CDR2 SQIVND, per germline (reference sequence). This CDR3 has 14 amino acids. CDR3: CASSLTGFGTEAFF. CDR3 nucleotide sequence: TGTGCCAGTAGTCTAACAGGGTTCGGCACTGAAGCTTTCTTT.

J is TRBJ1-6 and V is TRBV28, with D possibly TRBD1 on 5 matching bases. This CDR3 has 14 residues. The germline V gene has CDR1 MDHEN and CDR2 SYDVKM. Trimming took 3 bases from V and 8 from J, leaving 11 bases between them. In DNA, the CDR3 is TGTGCCAGCAGTTTGGACGGGGGGGATTCACCCCTCCACTTT. This codes for CASSLDGGDSPLHF. Filled out from reference TRBV28 and TRBJ1-6, the complete variable domain reads DVKVTQSSRYLVKRTGEKVFLECVQDMDHENMFWYRQDPGLGLRLIYFSYDVKMKEKGDIPEGYSVSREKKERFSLILESASTNQTSMYLCASSLDGGDSPLHFGNGTRLTVT.

In regard to this clone: An end of the junction does not agree with germline; a read error may underlie this. The CDR3 DNA reads as TGTGCCAGCAGCTTAGACGGTACAAACTCTGGCTACACCTTC. It translates to CASSLDGTNSGYTF. The chain is built from TRBV7-9 and TRBJ1-2; no clear D. The length of the CDR3 is 14 residues. Germline V lookup: CDR1 SEHNR, CDR2 FQNEAQ (reference sequence).

This chain uses TRBV7-2 with TRBJ2-7, with 11 bases identical to TRBD2. Losses at the gene ends were 5 bases for V and 6 bases for J; bases not matched to a gene: 6. This CDR3 is built from 14 residues. Germline assignment: CDR1 SGHTA and CDR2 FQGNSA. Here the CDR3 DNA reads TGTGCCAGCAGCCGTAGCGGGAGGGCCTTCGAGCAGTACTTC. Translation: CASSRSGRAFEQYF.

The V and J genes are TRBV2 and TRBJ2-1, with 7 bases fitting TRBD2. The germline gives CDR1 SNHLY, CDR2 FYNNEI. The junction had 10 bases not matched to a gene; V was cut back by 7 bases and J by 4 bases. The CDR3 runs to 15 residues. CDR3 amino acids: CASKVALGGYNEQFF. CDR3 in DNA: TGTGCCAGCAAGGTGGCCCTCGGGGGGTACAATGAGCAGTTCTTC.

The chain links TRBV12-3 or TRBV12-4 to TRBJ1-2; D possibly corresponds to TRBD1 (5 bases). The length of the CDR3 is 13 residues. V gave up 6 bases and J gave up 6 bases, with 14 bases separating them. The CDR3 DNA reads TGTGCCAGCAGCAGAGACAGTCCGAATGGCTACACCTTC. Amino acid sequence: CASSRDSPNGYTF.

The chain joins TRBV15 to TRBJ1-2; D is possibly TRBD1 (5 bases). Trimming pared 1 base from V and 4 bases from J, leaving 7 bases between. The length of the CDR3 is 13 residues. Germline-derived CDR1 and CDR2 are LNHNV and YYDKDF (reference sequence). Here the CDR3 DNA reads TGTGCCACCAGCAGAGCACAGGCCTATGGCTACACCTTC. Translation gives CATSRAQAYGYTF.